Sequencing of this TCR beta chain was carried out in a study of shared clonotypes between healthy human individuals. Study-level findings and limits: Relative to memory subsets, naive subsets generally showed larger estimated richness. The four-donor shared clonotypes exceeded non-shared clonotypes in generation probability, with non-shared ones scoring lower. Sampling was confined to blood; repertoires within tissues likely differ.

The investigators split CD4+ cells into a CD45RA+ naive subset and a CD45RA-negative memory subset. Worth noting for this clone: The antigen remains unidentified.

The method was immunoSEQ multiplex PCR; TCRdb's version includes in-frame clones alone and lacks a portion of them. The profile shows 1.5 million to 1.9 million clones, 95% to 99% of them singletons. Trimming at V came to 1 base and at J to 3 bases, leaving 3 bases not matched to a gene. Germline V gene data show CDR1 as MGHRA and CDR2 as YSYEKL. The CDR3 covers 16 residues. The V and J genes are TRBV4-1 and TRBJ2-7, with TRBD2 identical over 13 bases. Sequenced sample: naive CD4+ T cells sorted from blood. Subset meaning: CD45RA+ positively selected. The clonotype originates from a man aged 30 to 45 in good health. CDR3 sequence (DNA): TGCGCCAGCAGCCAAGCAGGACTAGCGGGAGTCTACGAGCAGTACTTC. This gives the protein CASSQAGLAGVYEQYF.